This T cell receptor (beta chain) was retrieved from a study of long-term antiretroviral therapy in people with HIV. A note on this clone: What it binds is unknown.

The assay, immunoSEQ v3.0, was run at survey level. Sequenced by immunoSEQ multiplex PCR; TCRdb stores in-frame clones only, minus some. The data show some 18,000 clones, 80% to 90% seen once. Germline CDR1 reads SGHAT; CDR2 reads FQNNGV. V shed 11 bases and J shed 2 bases, with 19 bases lying between them. The CDR3 is 14 residues long. Study conclusions and caveats: The study found that diversity rose after ART but stayed below transplant donor controls. At every time point, clones expanded before ART dominated the repertoire.

This TCR was sampled from a man aged 18-30 years with HIV. The chain links TRBV11-2 to TRBJ2-7; a possible D gene is TRBD2 (6 bases). The sample consisted of unsorted PBMCs, taken 2.1 years after starting antiretroviral therapy. For the CDR3, the DNA is TGTGCCTCCAGTCGGGAAGGAGGGCCCTACGAGCAGTACTTC. This gives the protein CASSREGGPYEQYF. The whole variable domain, filled in from reference TRBV11-2 and TRBJ2-7, reads EAGVAQSPRYKIIEKRQSVAFWCNPISGHATLYWYQQILGQGPKLLIQFQNNGVVDDSQLPKDRFSAERLKGVDSTLKIQPAKLEDSAVYLCASSREGGPYEQYFGPGTRLTVT.